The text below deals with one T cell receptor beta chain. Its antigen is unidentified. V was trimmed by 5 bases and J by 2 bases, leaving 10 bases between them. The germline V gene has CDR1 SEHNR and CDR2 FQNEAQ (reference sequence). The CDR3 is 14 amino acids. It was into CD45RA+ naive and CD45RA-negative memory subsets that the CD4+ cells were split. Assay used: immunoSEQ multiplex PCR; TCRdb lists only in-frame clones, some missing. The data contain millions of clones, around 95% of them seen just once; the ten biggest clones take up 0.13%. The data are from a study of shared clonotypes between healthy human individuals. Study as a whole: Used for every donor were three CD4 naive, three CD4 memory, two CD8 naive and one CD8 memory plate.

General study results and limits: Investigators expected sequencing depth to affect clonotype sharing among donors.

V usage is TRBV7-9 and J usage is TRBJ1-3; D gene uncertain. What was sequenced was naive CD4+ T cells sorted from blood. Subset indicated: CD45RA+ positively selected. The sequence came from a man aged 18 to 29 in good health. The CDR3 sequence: CASSPQLTGNTIYF. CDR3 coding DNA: TGTGCCAGCAGCCCTCAGCTCACTGGAAACACCATATATTTT.